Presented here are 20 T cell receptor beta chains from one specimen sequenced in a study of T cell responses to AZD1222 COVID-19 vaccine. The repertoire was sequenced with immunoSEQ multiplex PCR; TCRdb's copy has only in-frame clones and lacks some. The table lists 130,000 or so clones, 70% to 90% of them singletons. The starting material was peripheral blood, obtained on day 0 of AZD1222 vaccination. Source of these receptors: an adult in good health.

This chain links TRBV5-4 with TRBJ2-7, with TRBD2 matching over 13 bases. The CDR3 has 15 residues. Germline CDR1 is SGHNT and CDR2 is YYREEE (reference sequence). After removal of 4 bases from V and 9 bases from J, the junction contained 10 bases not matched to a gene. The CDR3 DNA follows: TGTGCCAGCAGCCCGGGGACTAGCGGGGAGGTGGTGCAGTACTTC. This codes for CASSPGTSGEVVQYF.

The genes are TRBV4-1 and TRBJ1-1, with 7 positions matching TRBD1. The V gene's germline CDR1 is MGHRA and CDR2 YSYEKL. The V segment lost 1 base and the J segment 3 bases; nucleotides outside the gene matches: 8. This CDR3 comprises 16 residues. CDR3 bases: TGCGCCAGCAGCCAAGGCCCACAGGGGCAGGACACTGAAGCTTTCTTT. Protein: CASSQGPQGQDTEAFF.

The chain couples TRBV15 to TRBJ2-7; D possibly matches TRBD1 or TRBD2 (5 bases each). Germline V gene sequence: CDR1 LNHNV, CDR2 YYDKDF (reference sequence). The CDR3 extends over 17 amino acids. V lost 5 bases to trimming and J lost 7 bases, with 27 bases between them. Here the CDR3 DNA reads TGTGCCACCAGCTCAGAGCAGCCAGGGACGGTACTACGAGAGCAGTACTTC. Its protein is CATSSEQPGTVLREQYF.

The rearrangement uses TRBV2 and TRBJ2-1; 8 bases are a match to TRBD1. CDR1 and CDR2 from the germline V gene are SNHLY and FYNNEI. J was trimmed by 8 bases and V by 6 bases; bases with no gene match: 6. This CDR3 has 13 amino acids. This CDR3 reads CASRGTGIDEQFF. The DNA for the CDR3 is TGTGCCAGCAGGGGGACAGGCATCGATGAGCAGTTCTTC.

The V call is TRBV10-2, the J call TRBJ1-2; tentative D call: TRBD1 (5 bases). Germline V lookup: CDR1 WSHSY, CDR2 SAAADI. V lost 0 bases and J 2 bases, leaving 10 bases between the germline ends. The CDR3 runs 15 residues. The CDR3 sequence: CASSESSGINYGYTF. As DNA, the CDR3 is TGCGCCAGCAGTGAGTCGTCAGGGATCAACTATGGCTACACCTTC.

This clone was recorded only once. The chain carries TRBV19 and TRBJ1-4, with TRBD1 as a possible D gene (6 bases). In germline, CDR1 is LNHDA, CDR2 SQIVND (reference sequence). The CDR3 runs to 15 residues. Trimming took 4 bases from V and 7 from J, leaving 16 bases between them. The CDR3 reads CASSTGDHRREKLFF. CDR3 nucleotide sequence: TGTGCCAGTAGTACAGGGGATCATAGGCGTGAAAAACTGTTTTTT.

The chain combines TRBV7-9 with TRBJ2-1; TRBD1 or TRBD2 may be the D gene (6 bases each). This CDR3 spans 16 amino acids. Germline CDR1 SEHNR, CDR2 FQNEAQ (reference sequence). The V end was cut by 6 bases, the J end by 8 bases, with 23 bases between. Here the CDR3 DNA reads TGTGCCAGCAGACCCAGGGGATACGGGGGTAGGCATGAGCAGTTCTTC. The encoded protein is CASRPRGYGGRHEQFF.

The CDR3 spells CASSYRPGNMNTEAFF. The DNA for the CDR3 is TGTGCCAGCAGTTATCGTCCGGGAAACATGAACACTGAAGCTTTCTTT. V usage is TRBV28 and J usage is TRBJ1-1; no definite D call. The CDR3 covers 16 residues. From germline, CDR1 is MDHEN and CDR2 SYDVKM. Trimming cost V 4 bases and J 0 bases, with 15 bases left between them.

The CDR3 DNA is TGTGCCAGCAGCACAGGGGGAGAGACCCAGTACTTC. This sequence encodes CASSTGGETQYF. The J gene is TRBJ2-5, the V gene TRBV5-6; 8 nucleotides align to TRBD1. The CDR3 runs to 12 residues. Germline V gene sequence: CDR1 SGHDT, CDR2 YYEEEE. The V gene end was trimmed by 4 bases and the J gene end by 4 bases; junction bases not matched to a gene: 0.

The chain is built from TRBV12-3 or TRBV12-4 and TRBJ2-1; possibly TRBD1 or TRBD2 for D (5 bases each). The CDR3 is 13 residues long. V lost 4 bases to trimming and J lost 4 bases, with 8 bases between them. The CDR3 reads CASSWDRYNEQFF. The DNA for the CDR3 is TGTGCCAGCAGTTGGGACCGTTACAATGAGCAGTTCTTC.

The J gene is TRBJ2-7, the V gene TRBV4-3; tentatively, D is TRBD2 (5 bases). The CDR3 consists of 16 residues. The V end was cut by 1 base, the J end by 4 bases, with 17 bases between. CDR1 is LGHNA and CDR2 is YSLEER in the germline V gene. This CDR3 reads CASSQVGTASGYEQYF. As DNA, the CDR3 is TGCGCCAGCAGCCAAGTCGGAACCGCGTCGGGGTACGAGCAGTACTTC.

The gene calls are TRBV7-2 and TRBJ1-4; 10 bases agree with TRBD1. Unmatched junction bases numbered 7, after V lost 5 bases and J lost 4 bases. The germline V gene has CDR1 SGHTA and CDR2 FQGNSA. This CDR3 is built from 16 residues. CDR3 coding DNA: TGTGCCAGCAGCCGGGGACAGGGGCTCCGTAATGAAAAACTGTTTTTT. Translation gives CASSRGQGLRNEKLFF.

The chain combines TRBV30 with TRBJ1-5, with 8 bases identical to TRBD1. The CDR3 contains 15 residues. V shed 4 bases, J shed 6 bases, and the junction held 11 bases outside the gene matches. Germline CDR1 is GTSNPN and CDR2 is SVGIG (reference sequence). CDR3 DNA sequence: TGTGCCTGGAAACGGAGAGACAGGGGTGGTCAGCCCCAGCATTTT. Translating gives CAWKRRDRGGQPQHF.

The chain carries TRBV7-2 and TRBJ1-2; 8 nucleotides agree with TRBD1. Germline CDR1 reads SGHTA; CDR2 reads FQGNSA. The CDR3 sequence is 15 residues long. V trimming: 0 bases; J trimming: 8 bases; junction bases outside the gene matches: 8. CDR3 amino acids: CASSLAPPRGHGYTF. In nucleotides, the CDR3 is TGTGCCAGCAGCTTAGCGCCCCCCAGGGGGCACGGCTACACCTTC. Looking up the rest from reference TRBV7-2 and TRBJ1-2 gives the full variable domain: GAGVSQSPSNKVTEKGKDVELRCDPISGHTALYWYRQSLGQGLEFLIYFQGNSAPDKSGLPSDRFSAERTGGSVSTLTIQRTQQEDSAVYLCASSLAPPRGHGYTFGSGTRLTVV.

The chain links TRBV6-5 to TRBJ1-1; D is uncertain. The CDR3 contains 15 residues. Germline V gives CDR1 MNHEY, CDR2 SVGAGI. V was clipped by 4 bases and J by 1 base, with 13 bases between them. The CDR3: CASSLTWAGNTEAFF. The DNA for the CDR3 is TGTGCCAGCAGTTTAACGTGGGCAGGGAACACTGAAGCTTTCTTT.

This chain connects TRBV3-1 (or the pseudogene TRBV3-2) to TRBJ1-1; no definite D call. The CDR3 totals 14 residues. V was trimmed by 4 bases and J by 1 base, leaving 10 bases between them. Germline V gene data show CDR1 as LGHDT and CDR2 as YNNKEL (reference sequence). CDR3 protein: CASSPGPANTEAFF. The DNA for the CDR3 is TGTGCCAGCAGCCCCGGACCGGCGAACACTGAAGCTTTCTTT.

The CDR3: CASSPRSGTAKETQYF. For the CDR3, the DNA is TGTGCCAGCTCCCCAAGGTCGGGGACAGCAAAAGAGACCCAGTACTTC. The V and J genes are TRBV18 and TRBJ2-5; 7 bases are shared with TRBD1. The V and J ends lost 6 bases and 3 bases, in that order; junction bases with no gene match: 13. Germline lookup yields CDR1 KGHSH and CDR2 LQKENI. The CDR3 spans 16 residues.

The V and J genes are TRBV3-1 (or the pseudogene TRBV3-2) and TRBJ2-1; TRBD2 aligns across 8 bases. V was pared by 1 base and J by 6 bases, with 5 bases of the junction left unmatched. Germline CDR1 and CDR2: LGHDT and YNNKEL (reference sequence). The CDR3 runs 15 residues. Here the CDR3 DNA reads TGTGCCAGCAGCCAAGTCGGAGCGGGAGTCAATGAGCAGTTCTTC. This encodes CASSQVGAGVNEQFF.

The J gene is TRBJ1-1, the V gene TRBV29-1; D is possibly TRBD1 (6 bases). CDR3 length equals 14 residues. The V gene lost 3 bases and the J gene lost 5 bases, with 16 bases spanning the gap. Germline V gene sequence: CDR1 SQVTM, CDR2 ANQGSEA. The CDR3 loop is CSVDPNRARTEAFF. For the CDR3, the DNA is TGCAGCGTTGACCCGAACAGGGCACGTACTGAAGCTTTCTTT.

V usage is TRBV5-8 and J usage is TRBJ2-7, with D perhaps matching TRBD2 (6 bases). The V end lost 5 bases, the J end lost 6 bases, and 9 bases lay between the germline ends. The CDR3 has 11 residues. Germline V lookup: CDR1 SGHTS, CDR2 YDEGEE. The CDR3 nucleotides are TGTGCCAGCAGAAGCGGGCCCGAGCAGTACTTC. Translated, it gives CASRSGPEQYF.